The clone carrying this T cell receptor beta chain occurred a few times. In the source study's methods: In papillary thyroid cancer, a distant-metastasis classifier was built using CDR3 differences across clinicopathological groups. TCRdb re-analyzed the PCR reads using MiXCR. V and J calls and clone size were set by TCRdb, not the authors. The top ten clones hold 13% to 15% of a sample with roughly 44,000 clones, roughly 24% of them seen once. The CDR3 has 17 amino acids. The J segment lost 8 bases and the V segment lost 4 bases, leaving 16 bases of the junction unmatched. The V gene's germline CDR1 is MNHEY and CDR2 SVGAGI. Until they underwent thyroid surgery, no patient had received any treatment. This record belongs to a study of metastatic and nonmetastatic thyroid tumors.

Sequenced sample: tumor tissue. The receptor comes from a female donor with papillary thyroid cancer or a benign thyroid nodule (not recorded which). Some clones in this sample may be carry-over from other donors' samples. The chain links TRBV6-5 to TRBJ1-2, with 10 positions matching TRBD1. CDR3 bases: TGTGCCAGCAGTTTCGTCGTGCAAGGGACAGGGGTCGGAGGCTACACCTTC. It translates to CASSFVVQGTGVGGYTF.